This TCR beta chain emerged from a study of T cell responses to AZD1222 COVID-19 vaccine. The study's findings and limits: Clonal diversity may have been underestimated, and the donors were mostly white British, with more females than males.

The CDR3 consists of 14 residues. Trimming shortened V by 0 bases and J by 3 bases, and 9 bases separated the two germline ends. Germline V gene data show CDR1 as SGHTS and CDR2 as YDEGEE. With respect to this clone: Its antigen remains unidentified.

Produced via immunoSEQ multiplex PCR; TCRdb's table is partial and in-frame only. The table shows over 110,000 clones, with 92% occurring only once. This TCR was recovered from an adult in good health. The V and J genes are TRBV5-8 and TRBJ1-1; TRBD1 might be the D (5 bases). The source material was peripheral blood, sampled on day 0 of AZD1222 vaccination. The CDR3 protein is CASSLAGDYTEAFF. Written as DNA, the CDR3 is TGTGCCAGCAGCTTGGCGGGGGACTACACTGAAGCTTTCTTT.